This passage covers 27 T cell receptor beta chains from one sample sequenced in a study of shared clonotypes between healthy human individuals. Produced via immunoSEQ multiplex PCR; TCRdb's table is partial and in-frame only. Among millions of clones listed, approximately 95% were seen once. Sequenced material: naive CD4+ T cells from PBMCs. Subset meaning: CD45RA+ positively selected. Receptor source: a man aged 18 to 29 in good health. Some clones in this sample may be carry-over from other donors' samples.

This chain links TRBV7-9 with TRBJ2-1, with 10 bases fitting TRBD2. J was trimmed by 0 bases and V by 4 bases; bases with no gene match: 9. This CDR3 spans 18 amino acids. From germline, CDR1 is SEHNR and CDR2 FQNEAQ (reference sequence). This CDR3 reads CASSSPLAGAASYNEQFF. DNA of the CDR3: TGTGCCAGCAGCTCCCCCCTAGCGGGAGCCGCCTCCTACAATGAGCAGTTCTTC.

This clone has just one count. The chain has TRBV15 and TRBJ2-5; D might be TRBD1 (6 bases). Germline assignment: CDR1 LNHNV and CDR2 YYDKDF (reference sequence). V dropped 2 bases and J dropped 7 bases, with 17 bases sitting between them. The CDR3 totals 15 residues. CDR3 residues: CATSRPGAQEMTQYF. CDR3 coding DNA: TGTGCCACCAGCAGACCAGGGGCACAAGAGATGACCCAGTACTTC. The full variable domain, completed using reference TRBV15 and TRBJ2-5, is DAMVIQNPRYQVTQFGKPVTLSCSQTLNHNVMYWYQQKSSQAPKLLFHYYDKDFNNEADTPDNFQSRRPNTSFCFLDIRSPGLGDTAMYLCATSRPGAQEMTQYFGPGTRLLVL.

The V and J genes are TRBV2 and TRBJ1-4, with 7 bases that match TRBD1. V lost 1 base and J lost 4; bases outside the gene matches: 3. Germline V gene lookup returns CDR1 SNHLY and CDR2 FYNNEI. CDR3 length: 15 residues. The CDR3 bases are TGTGCCAGCAGTGAAGGGGGACAGATTAATGAAAAACTGTTTTTT. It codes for CASSEGGQINEKLFF. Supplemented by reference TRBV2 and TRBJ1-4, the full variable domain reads EPEVTQTPSHQVTQMGQEVILRCVPISNHLYFYWYRQILGQKVEFLVSFYNNEISEKSEIFDDQFSVERPDGSNFTLKIRSTKLEDSAMYFCASSEGGQINEKLFFGSGTQLSVL.

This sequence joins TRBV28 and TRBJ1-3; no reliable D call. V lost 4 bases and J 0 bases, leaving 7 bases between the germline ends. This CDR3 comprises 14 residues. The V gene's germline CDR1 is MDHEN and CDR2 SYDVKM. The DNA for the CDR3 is TGTGCCAGCAGTTCTGAATTCTCTGGAAACACCATATATTTT. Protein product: CASSSEFSGNTIYF.

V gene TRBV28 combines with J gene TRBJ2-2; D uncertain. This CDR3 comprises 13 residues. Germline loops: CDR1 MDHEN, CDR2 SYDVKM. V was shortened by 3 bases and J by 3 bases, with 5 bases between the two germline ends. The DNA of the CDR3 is TGTGCCAGCAGTTTGAGCTACACCGGGGAGCTGTTTTTT. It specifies CASSLSYTGELFF.

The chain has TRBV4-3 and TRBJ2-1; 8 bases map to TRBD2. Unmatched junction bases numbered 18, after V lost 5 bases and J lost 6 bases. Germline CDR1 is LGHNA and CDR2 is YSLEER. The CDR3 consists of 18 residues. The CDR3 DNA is TGCGCCAGCAGCTCAAGACTGACCGCGGGAGGTAGATCCAATGAGCAGTTCTTC. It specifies CASSSRLTAGGRSNEQFF.

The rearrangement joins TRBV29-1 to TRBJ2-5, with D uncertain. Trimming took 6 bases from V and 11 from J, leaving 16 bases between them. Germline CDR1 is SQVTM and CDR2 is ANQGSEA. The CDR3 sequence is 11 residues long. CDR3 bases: TGCAGCGTGCAACTACCTGCGGAGCAGTACTTC. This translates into CSVQLPAEQYF.

The CDR3 spells CASSLLGQGAYEQYF. CDR3 sequence (DNA): TGTGCCAGCAGCTTGCTTGGACAGGGTGCGTACGAGCAGTACTTC. The chain is built from TRBV5-6 and TRBJ2-7; 8 bases line up with TRBD1. The CDR3 extends over 15 amino acids. J lost 4 bases, V lost 1 base, and 7 bases had no gene match. The germline CDR1 and CDR2 sequences are SGHDT and YYEEEE.

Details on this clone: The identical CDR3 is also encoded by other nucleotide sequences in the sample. The CDR3 here is CASSTQGGTEAFF. CDR3 nucleotide sequence: TGTGCCAGCAGCACACAGGGTGGCACTGAAGCTTTCTTT. V usage is TRBV7-9 and J usage is TRBJ1-1, with TRBD1 as a possible D gene (6 bases). There are 13 residues in the CDR3. The germline V gene has CDR1 SEHNR and CDR2 FQNEAQ (reference sequence). The V end was cut by 5 bases, the J end by 4 bases, with 11 bases between.

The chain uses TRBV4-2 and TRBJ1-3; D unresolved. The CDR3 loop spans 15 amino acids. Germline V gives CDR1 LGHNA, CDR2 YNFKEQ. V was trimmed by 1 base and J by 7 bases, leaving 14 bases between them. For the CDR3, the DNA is TGTGCCAGCAGCCAAGGAGGAAGGGAGGGTAACACCATATATTTT. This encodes CASSQGGREGNTIYF.

This CDR3 is CASSLRTGLTEAFF. For the CDR3, the DNA is TGTGCCAGCAGCCTCCGAACAGGGTTAACTGAAGCTTTCTTT. The chain recombines TRBV7-9 with TRBJ1-1; perhaps TRBD1 as D (6 bases). The V end was cut by 5 bases, the J end by 5 bases, with 15 bases between. CDR1 is SEHNR, CDR2 FQNEAQ, per germline (reference sequence). This CDR3 region has 14 residues.

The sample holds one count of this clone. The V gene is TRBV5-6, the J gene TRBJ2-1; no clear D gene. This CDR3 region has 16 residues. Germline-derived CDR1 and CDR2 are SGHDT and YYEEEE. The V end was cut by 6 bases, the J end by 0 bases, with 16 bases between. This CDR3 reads CASNQRDWSSYNEQFF. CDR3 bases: TGTGCCAGCAACCAAAGAGACTGGAGCTCCTACAATGAGCAGTTCTTC.

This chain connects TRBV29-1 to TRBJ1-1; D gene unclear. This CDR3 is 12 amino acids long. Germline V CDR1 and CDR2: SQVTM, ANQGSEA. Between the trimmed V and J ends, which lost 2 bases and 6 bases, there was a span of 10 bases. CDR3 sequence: CSVERVGAEAFF. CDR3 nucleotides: TGCAGCGTTGAACGGGTCGGAGCTGAAGCTTTCTTT.

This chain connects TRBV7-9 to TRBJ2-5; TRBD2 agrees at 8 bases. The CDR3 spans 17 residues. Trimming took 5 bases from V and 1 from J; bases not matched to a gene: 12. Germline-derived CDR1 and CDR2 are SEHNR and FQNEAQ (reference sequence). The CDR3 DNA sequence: TGTGCCAGCAGCGACTGGTATTTGCGGGGGGCCCAAGAGACCCAGTACTTC. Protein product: CASSDWYLRGAQETQYF.

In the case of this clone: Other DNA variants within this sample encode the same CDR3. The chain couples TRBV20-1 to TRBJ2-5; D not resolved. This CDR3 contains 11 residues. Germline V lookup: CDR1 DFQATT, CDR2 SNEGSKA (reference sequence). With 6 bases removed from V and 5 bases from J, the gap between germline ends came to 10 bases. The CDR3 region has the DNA TGCAGTGCCACCGGCGAGGAGACCCAGTACTTC. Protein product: CSATGEETQYF.

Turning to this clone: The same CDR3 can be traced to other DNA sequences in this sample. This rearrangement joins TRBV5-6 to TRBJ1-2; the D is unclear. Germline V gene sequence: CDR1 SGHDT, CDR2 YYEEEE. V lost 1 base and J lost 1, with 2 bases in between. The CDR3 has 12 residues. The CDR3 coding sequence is TGTGCCAGCAGCTTGAATAACTATGGCTACACCTTC. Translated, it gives CASSLNNYGYTF. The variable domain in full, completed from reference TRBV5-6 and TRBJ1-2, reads DAGVTQSPTHLIKTRGQQVTLRCSPKSGHDTVSWYQQALGQGPQFIFQYYEEEERQRGNFPDRFSGHQFPNYSSELNVNALLLGDSALYLCASSLNNYGYTFGSGTRLTVV.

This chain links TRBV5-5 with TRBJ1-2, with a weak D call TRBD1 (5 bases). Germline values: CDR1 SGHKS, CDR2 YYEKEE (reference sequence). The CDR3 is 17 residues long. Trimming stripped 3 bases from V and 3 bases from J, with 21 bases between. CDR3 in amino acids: CASSSLQDPGGDYGYTF. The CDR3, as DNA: TGTGCCAGCAGCTCTCTACAAGACCCTGGAGGGGACTATGGCTACACCTTC.

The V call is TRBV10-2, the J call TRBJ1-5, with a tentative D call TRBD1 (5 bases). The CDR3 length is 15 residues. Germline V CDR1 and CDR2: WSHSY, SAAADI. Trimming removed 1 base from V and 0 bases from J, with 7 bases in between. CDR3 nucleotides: TGCGCCAGCAGTGAGTTCAGGGTTAGCAATCAGCCCCAGCATTTT. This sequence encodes CASSEFRVSNQPQHF.

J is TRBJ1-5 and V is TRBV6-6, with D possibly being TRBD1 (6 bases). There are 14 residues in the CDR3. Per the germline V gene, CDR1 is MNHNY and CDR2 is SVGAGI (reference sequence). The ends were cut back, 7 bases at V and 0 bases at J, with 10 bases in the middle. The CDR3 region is CASNTGNSNQPQHF. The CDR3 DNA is TGTGCCAGCAACACAGGGAATAGCAATCAGCCCCAGCATTTT.

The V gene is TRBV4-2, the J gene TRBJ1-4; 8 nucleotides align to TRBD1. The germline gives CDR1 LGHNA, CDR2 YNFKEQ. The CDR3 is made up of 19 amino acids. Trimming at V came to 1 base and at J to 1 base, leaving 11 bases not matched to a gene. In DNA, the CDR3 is TGTGCCAGCAGCCAAGGGCGTCGGACAGGGCCAGGAACTAATGAAAAACTGTTTTTT. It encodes CASSQGRRTGPGTNEKLFF.

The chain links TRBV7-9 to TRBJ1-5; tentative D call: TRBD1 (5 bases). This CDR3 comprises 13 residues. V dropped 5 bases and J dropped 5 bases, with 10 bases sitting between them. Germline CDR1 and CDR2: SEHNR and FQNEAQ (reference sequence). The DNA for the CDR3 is TGTGCCAGCAGCCGGGACGGGGATCAGCCCCAGCATTTT. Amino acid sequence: CASSRDGDQPQHF.

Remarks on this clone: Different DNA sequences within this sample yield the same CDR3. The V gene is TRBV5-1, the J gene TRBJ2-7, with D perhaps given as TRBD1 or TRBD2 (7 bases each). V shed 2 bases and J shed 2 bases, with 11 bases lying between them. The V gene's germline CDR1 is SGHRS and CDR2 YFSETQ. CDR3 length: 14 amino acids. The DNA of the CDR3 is TGCGCCAGCAGCTTTTCAGGGGGGGCCTACGAGCAGTACTTC. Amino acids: CASSFSGGAYEQYF.

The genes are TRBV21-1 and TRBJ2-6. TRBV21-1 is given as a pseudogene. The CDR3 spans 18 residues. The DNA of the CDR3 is TGTGCCAGCAGCAATATAGGAGGGGGTAATGGTGGGGCCAACGTCCTGACTTTC. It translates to CASSNIGGGNGGANVLTF.

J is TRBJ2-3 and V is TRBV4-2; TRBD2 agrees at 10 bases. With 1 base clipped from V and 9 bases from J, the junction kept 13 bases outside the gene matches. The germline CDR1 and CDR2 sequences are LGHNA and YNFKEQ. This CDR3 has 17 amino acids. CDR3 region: CASSQGRRTSGQGTQYF. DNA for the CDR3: TGTGCCAGCAGCCAAGGGCGTCGGACTAGCGGCCAGGGGACGCAGTATTTT.

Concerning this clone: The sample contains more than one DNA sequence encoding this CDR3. CDR3 nucleotides: TGTGCCAGCTCAAGCGACCAAGAGACCCAGTACTTC. It translates to CASSSDQETQYF. V and J are TRBV18 and TRBJ2-5, with D uncertain. The V and J ends lost 5 bases and 0 bases respectively, with 4 bases between them. Per the germline V gene, CDR1 is KGHSH and CDR2 is LQKENI. CDR3 length: 12 amino acids.

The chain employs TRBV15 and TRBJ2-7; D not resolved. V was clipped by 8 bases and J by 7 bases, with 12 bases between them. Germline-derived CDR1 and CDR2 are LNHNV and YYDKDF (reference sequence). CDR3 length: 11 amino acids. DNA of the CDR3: TGTGCCACCCAGCCGGTGTGTGAGCAGTACTTC. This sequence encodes CATQPVCEQYF.

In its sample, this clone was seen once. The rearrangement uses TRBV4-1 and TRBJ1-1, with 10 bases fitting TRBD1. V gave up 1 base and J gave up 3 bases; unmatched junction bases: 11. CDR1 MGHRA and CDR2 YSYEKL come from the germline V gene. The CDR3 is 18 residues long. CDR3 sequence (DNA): TGCGCCAGCAGCCAAGGGGCGACAGGGGGCCCTAGGGACACTGAAGCTTTCTTT. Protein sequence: CASSQGATGGPRDTEAFF.